The text below deals with one TCR beta chain. Its antigen is as yet unknown. Trimming stripped 2 bases from V and 8 bases from J, with 12 bases between. This CDR3 has 14 amino acids. CDR1 is SGHTA and CDR2 is FQGNSA in the germline V gene. The authors reverse transcribed all of the isolated RNA, so sequencing captured expressed TCRB transcripts. Clones were sequenced by immunoSEQ multiplex PCR, and TCRdb holds only the in-frame ones, with some missing. The profile shows hundreds of thousands of clones, about 14% of them singletons. This sample is part of a study of beta chain features in type 1 diabetes. Whole-study findings and limits: Within each of all four CD4+ subsets, Type 1 diabetes patients had TCRB CDR3s that were moderately but significantly shorter. Any HLA-type effect on TCRB rearrangement remained unresolved here. A closer apparent resemblance between naive, central memory and Treg TCRB repertoires was seen in patients than in healthy donors. The study notes PCR might favor shorter templates equally in patients and controls.

The TCR originated in a man aged 18 to 29 with type 1 diabetes. The chain joins TRBV7-2 to TRBJ1-4; no clear D gene. Sequencing was performed on naive CD4+ T cells from blood. The CDR3 region has the DNA TGTGCCAGCAGCTTAAATCGAGAAAGGGAAAAACTGTTTTTT. Amino acids: CASSLNREREKLFF.